The 9 T cell receptor beta chains in this list originate from one sample, sequenced in a study of T cells in Graves' hyperthyroidism and ophthalmopathy. TCR beta CDR3 regions were amplified from RNA. HTBI primers were employed in a first-round RT-PCR of the TCR CDR3. Each CDR3 protein gets one entry after TCRdb re-called the multiplex PCR reads with MiXCR. Here the sample spans over 500,000 distinct CDR3 sequences, 14% being singletons. Sequencing used blood. Receptors originate from a woman between 40 and 50 years old with Graves' hyperthyroidism.

This clonotype occurred many times. The chain has TRBV7-2 and TRBJ1-4; TRBD1 might be the D (6 bases). Between the trimmed V and J ends, which lost 2 bases and 11 bases, there was a span of 12 bases. There are 13 residues in the CDR3. Germline V gene data show CDR1 as SGHTA and CDR2 as FQGNSA. CDR3 residues: CASSLLEGGKLFF. The CDR3 DNA reads TGTGCCAGCAGCTTATTAGAGGGGGGGAAACTGTTTTTT.

This clonotype was counted a few times. CDR3 residues: CSARERGGQENYEQYF. The CDR3 bases are TGCAGTGCTAGAGAAAGAGGGGGACAGGAGAACTACGAGCAGTACTTC. This chain links TRBV20-1 with TRBJ2-7, with 8 positions matching TRBD1. V gave up 0 bases and J gave up 3 bases; unmatched junction bases: 10. Per germline, CDR1 DFQATT and CDR2 SNEGSKA (reference sequence). CDR3 size: 16 residues.

This clonotype was seen repeatedly, ten times or more. The chain has TRBV28 and TRBJ1-2; weak D call: TRBD1 (6 bases). V was cut by 2 bases and J by 4 bases, with 11 bases left in between. CDR3 length equals 14 residues. Germline-derived CDR1 and CDR2 are MDHEN and SYDVKM. The CDR3 is CASSLRLDSYGYTF. The DNA of the CDR3 is TGTGCCAGCAGTTTAAGGTTGGACAGCTATGGCTACACCTTC.

This clonotype came up many times. The V and J genes are TRBV7-8 and TRBJ2-5, with D perhaps assigned TRBD1 or TRBD2 (5 bases each). Germline V lookup: CDR1 SGHVS, CDR2 FQNEAQ. The CDR3 sequence is 16 residues long. The ends were cut back, 1 base at V and 4 bases at J, with 16 bases in the middle. The CDR3 sequence is CASSLGTGPFTETQYF. In DNA, the CDR3 is TGTGCCAGCAGCTTAGGGACGGGACCTTTCACAGAGACCCAGTACTTC.

This clonotype was seen repeatedly, ten times or more. The CDR3 loop is CASSFRGTSYYNEQFF. DNA for the CDR3: TGTGCCAGCAGCTTCCGCGGGACTAGTTACTACAATGAGCAGTTCTTC. The rearrangement uses TRBV7-9 and TRBJ2-1, with 8 bases aligning to TRBD2. Looked up from germline, CDR1 is SEHNR and CDR2 is FQNEAQ (reference sequence). The CDR3 consists of 16 residues. J lost 3 bases, V lost 3 bases, and 7 bases had no gene match.

This chain joins TRBV30 and TRBJ2-3; TRBD1 matches at 7 bases. The trim removed 4 bases at V and 7 bases at J, leaving 8 bases unmatched. Per germline, CDR1 GTSNPN and CDR2 SVGIG (reference sequence). The CDR3 runs to 13 residues. The CDR3 nucleotides read TGTGCCTGGACTAGGGGGCCCCCATATACGCAGTATTTT. It encodes CAWTRGPPYTQYF.

The rearrangement joins TRBV4-1 to TRBJ1-1; D unclear. V was pared by 4 bases and J by 2 bases, with 14 bases between. Germline V gene data show CDR1 as MGHRA and CDR2 as YSYEKL. The CDR3 runs to 15 residues. DNA of the CDR3: TGCGCCAGCAGCCCCTCCATAGGCAGTAACACTGAAGCTTTCTTT. The encoded protein is CASSPSIGSNTEAFF.

In regard to this clonotype: A much larger clone is a single base away; this may be a read error. The genes are TRBV10-3 and TRBJ2-2; 11 bases are shared with TRBD2. Looked up from germline, CDR1 is ENHRY and CDR2 is SYGVKD. CDR3 length: 15 residues. The junction had 3 bases not matched to a gene; V was cut back by 5 bases and J by 4 bases. CDR3 nucleotide sequence: TGTGCCATCAGTCCCGGGACTAGCGGCACCGGGGAGCTGTTTTTT. Translated, it gives CAISPGTSGTGELFF.

This clonotype was counted at least ten times. This sequence joins TRBV7-8 and TRBJ1-5; TRBD1 matches 8 bases. This CDR3 is built from 18 residues. Trimming cost V 4 bases and J 2 bases; bases outside gene matches: 13. Looked up from germline, CDR1 is SGHVS and CDR2 is FQNEAQ. The CDR3 DNA reads TGTGCCAGCAGCTACCAGCACAGGGGGATAGTAGGCAATCAGCCCCAGCATTTT. It yields the protein CASSYQHRGIVGNQPQHF.